The clone carrying this TCR beta chain was counted a few times. CDR1 and CDR2 (germline): MNHEY, SVGAGI. CDR3 size: 13 residues. V was pared by 10 bases and J by 11 bases, with 8 bases of the junction left unmatched. These data are taken from a study of blood T cells in healthy people across ages. Then a second PCR, running about 7 to 11 cycles, was carried out with a sample-barcoded 5' primer and a J-beta primer mix. TCRdb re-called the 5' RACE reads with MiXCR, one entry per CDR3 protein. The data show 760,000 or so distinct CDR3 sequences, around 25% seen once. A further study also used this sample, focusing on T cells of mothers and their children. That publication notes: Samples were obtained from a few healthy Caucasian mothers and their six children. Mothers and children who were related shared slightly more overlap than unrelated pairs, but not significantly more. Sequencing revealed no T cell clones that were persistent and microchimeric.

The sequence was obtained from a boy under 18 in good health. V gene TRBV6-5 combines with J gene TRBJ2-3; 14 nucleotides align to TRBD2. Sequencing was done on a sample of blood. CDR3 sequence (DNA): TGTGCCACCGCAGGGACTAGCGGGAGACAGCAGTATTTT. Protein: CATAGTSGRQQYF.